The next 21 T cell receptor beta chains were all read from a single sample in a study of control samples from healthy donors and cancer patients. Repertoires were generated with immunoSEQ multiplex PCR, while TCRdb's copy carries only in-frame clones and drops some. The table records 99,000 or so clones, roughly four fifths of them present only once. The sample taken for sequencing was blood. These receptors came from a man between 60 and 75 years old in good health.

The chain employs TRBV29-1 and TRBJ1-2; D not resolved. CDR3 length equals 13 residues. The germline V gene has CDR1 SQVTM and CDR2 ANQGSEA. V shed 3 bases and J shed 4 bases, with 12 bases lying between them. CDR3 region: CSVDSAGFYGYTF. CDR3 coding DNA: TGCAGCGTTGACTCGGCCGGCTTCTATGGCTACACCTTC.

In DNA form, the CDR3 reads TGTGCCAGCAGCTTAGAGGTCTTGAGGGGGGCCGCTGGAAACACCATATATTTT. This codes for CASSLEVLRGAAGNTIYF. The chain is built from TRBV11-2 and TRBJ1-3; perhaps TRBD1 as D (6 bases). Trimming took 0 bases from V and 2 from J, leaving 17 bases between them. The CDR3 contains 18 residues. Germline CDR1 is SGHAT and CDR2 is FQNNGV.

This rearrangement joins TRBV3-1 (or the pseudogene TRBV3-2) to TRBJ2-7, with D possibly called TRBD1 or TRBD2 (5 bases each). Germline-derived CDR1 and CDR2 are LGHDT and YNNKEL (reference sequence). The ends were cut back, 3 bases at V and 7 bases at J, with 10 bases in the middle. This CDR3 contains 12 residues. CDR3 residues: CASSQVEGEQYF. The CDR3 nucleotides are TGTGCCAGCAGCCAGGTAGAGGGGGAGCAGTACTTC.

This clone appeared many times. The chain combines TRBV29-1 with TRBJ1-5; D gene uncertain. V was pared by 5 bases and J by 4 bases, with 9 bases between. Looked up from germline, CDR1 is SQVTM and CDR2 is ANQGSEA. There are 12 residues in the CDR3. For the CDR3, the DNA is TGCAGCGTTAGAATCCAGAATCAGCCCCAGCATTTT. This codes for CSVRIQNQPQHF.

The chain uses TRBV14 and TRBJ1-6, with TRBD1 as a possible D gene (6 bases). CDR1 is SGHDN and CDR2 is FVKESK in the germline V gene. V lost 6 bases and J lost 6, with 12 bases in between. This CDR3 is built from 14 residues. This CDR3 is CASRATGINSPLHF. The DNA of the CDR3 is TGTGCCAGCAGGGCTACAGGGATTAATTCACCCCTCCACTTT.

V is TRBV2 and J is TRBJ2-3; 11 positions agree with TRBD2. The trim removed 3 bases at V and 0 bases at J, leaving 11 bases unmatched. The CDR3 is made up of 19 amino acids. Germline V gene lookup returns CDR1 SNHLY and CDR2 FYNNEI. The CDR3 DNA reads as TGTGCCAGCAGTGACCCTACTAGCGGGAGAACCCGAAGCACAGATACGCAGTATTTT. This sequence encodes CASSDPTSGRTRSTDTQYF.

The chain is built from TRBV7-3 and TRBJ2-6; the D gene could be TRBD1 or TRBD2 (5 bases each). This CDR3 has 13 residues. The germline V and J ends were trimmed by 8 bases and 9 bases, with 14 bases remaining between them. CDR1 and CDR2 from the germline V gene are SGHTA and FQGTGA. Here the CDR3 DNA reads TGTGCCAGCGCGTTTGGGGGTGACAACGTCCTGACTTTC. Its protein product is CASAFGGDNVLTF.

The genes are TRBV7-9 and TRBJ2-7; D ambiguous. The CDR3 has 14 residues. The germline V and J ends were trimmed by 5 bases and 3 bases, with 14 bases remaining between them. In germline, CDR1 is SEHNR, CDR2 FQNEAQ (reference sequence). CDR3 sequence: CASSLQAPSYEQYF. CDR3 DNA sequence: TGTGCCAGCAGCCTCCAAGCCCCCAGCTACGAGCAGTACTTC.

This chain connects TRBV7-9 to TRBJ2-7, with a weak D call TRBD2 (6 bases). Germline CDR1 reads SEHNR; CDR2 reads FQNEAQ (reference sequence). Trimming took 3 bases from V and 3 from J, leaving 12 bases between them. There are 14 residues in the CDR3. The CDR3 coding sequence is TGTGCCAGCAGCTTCCCGGGAGTTTTCTACGAGCAGTACTTC. Its protein product is CASSFPGVFYEQYF.

The chain combines TRBV9 with TRBJ1-4; possibly TRBD1 for D (6 bases). The CDR3 spans 15 residues. V lost 3 bases, J lost 8 bases, and 17 bases lay in between. Looked up from germline, CDR1 is SGDLS and CDR2 is YYNGEE. The CDR3 region is CASSAHRDLREKLFF. CDR3 sequence (DNA): TGTGCCAGCAGCGCACACAGGGATCTGAGGGAAAAACTGTTTTTT.

V gene TRBV7-8 combines with J gene TRBJ1-1; TRBD1 matches 7 bases. The CDR3 extends over 13 amino acids. Germline V gene lookup returns CDR1 SGHVS and CDR2 FQNEAQ. With V trimmed by 7 bases and J by 7 bases, 9 bases remained unmatched. This CDR3 reads CASTRGRGFEAFF. DNA for the CDR3: TGTGCCAGCACCCGGGGCAGGGGGTTTGAAGCTTTCTTT.

Points on this clone: The junction differs from germline at one of its ends, possibly a read error. The chain couples TRBV7-7 to TRBJ2-7, with TRBD2 matching over 10 bases. The CDR3 is made up of 14 amino acids. Germline CDR1 reads SSHAT; CDR2 reads FNYEAQ (reference sequence). In DNA, the CDR3 is TGTGCTAGCAGCCCGGGACTAGCGAGGGGGGAGCAGTACTTC. Translating gives CASSPGLARGEQYF. The entire variable domain, with the rest obtained from reference TRBV7-7 and TRBJ2-7, is as follows: GAGVSQSPRYKVTKRGQDVTLRCDPISSHATLYWYQQALGQGPEFLTYFNYEAQPDKSGLPSDRFSAERPEGSISTLTIQRTEQRDSAMYRCASSPGLARGEQYFGPGTRLTVT.

As to this clone: Other nucleotide sequences in the sample specify the same CDR3. V usage is TRBV29-1 and J usage is TRBJ1-1; D is perhaps TRBD1 (5 bases). Per germline, CDR1 SQVTM and CDR2 ANQGSEA. The CDR3 is 17 residues long. V was clipped by 7 bases and J by 0 bases, with 24 bases between them. The CDR3 reads CSGGWSGGGFMNTEAFF. The CDR3 DNA reads as TGCAGCGGGGGATGGTCCGGTGGGGGATTCATGAACACTGAAGCTTTCTTT. The full variable domain, its missing parts supplied by reference TRBV29-1 and TRBJ1-1, is SAVISQKPSRDICQRGTSLTIQCQVDSQVTMMFWYRQQPGQSLTLIATANQGSEATYESGFVIDKFPISRPNLTFSTLTVSNMSPEDSSIYLCSGGWSGGGFMNTEAFFGQGTRLTVV.

This clone is medium-sized (0.01 to 0.1%) in the sample. The genes are TRBV6-1 and TRBJ2-2; TRBD2 agrees at 9 bases. The CDR3 has 15 amino acids. Losses at the gene ends were 0 bases for V and 4 bases for J; bases not matched to a gene: 0. CDR1 and CDR2 (germline): MNHNS, SASEGT. Here the CDR3 DNA reads TGTGCCAGCAGTGAAGCTAGCGGGAGCACCGGGGAGCTGTTTTTT. Its protein product is CASSEASGSTGELFF.

CDR3 protein: CASSGAGGDRSYEQYF. CDR3 nucleotides: TGTGCCAGCAGTGGAGCAGGGGGTGACCGCTCCTACGAGCAGTACTTC. The J gene is TRBJ2-7, the V gene TRBV6-1; 7 bases are a match to TRBD1. The germline CDR1 and CDR2 sequences are MNHNS and SASEGT. The CDR3 totals 16 residues. The trim removed 4 bases at V and 0 bases at J, leaving 9 bases unmatched.

In its sample, this clone was seen once. CDR3 DNA: TGTGCCAGCAGCATAACAGGGGACTCTGGAAACACCATATATTTT. Residues: CASSITGDSGNTIYF. The V gene is TRBV7-9, the J gene TRBJ1-3; TRBD1 matches 7 bases. Germline V gene lookup returns CDR1 SEHNR and CDR2 FQNEAQ (reference sequence). V trimming: 5 bases; J trimming: 0 bases; junction bases outside the gene matches: 4. The length of the CDR3 is 15 residues.

The chain joins TRBV12-5 to TRBJ2-1; a possible D gene is TRBD2 (6 bases). V was clipped by 2 bases and J by 0 bases, with 17 bases between them. This CDR3 contains 18 residues. The germline V gene has CDR1 LGHNT and CDR2 FRNRAP. The CDR3 region has the DNA TGTGCTAGTGGTTTGTCGGCCACGGGAGCGGGCTCCTACAATGAGCAGTTCTTC. Translating gives CASGLSATGAGSYNEQFF.

The chain recombines TRBV12-5 with TRBJ2-5; 11 nucleotides agree with TRBD1. This CDR3 is built from 17 residues. Trimming at V came to 1 base and at J to 2 bases, leaving 6 bases not matched to a gene. Germline V gene sequence: CDR1 LGHNT, CDR2 FRNRAP. The CDR3 protein is CASGLGTGGTSQETQYF. The CDR3 nucleotides are TGTGCTAGTGGTTTGGGGACAGGGGGCACCTCACAAGAGACCCAGTACTTC.

The chain recombines TRBV12-5 with TRBJ1-1; D is perhaps TRBD1 (5 bases). The germline V and J ends were trimmed by 5 bases and 2 bases, with 15 bases remaining between them. Germline V gene sequence: CDR1 LGHNT, CDR2 FRNRAP. The CDR3 runs to 15 residues. The CDR3 loop reads CASGPPPRDNTEAFF. In nucleotides, the CDR3 is TGTGCTAGTGGTCCTCCTCCCCGGGACAACACTGAAGCTTTCTTT. Filled out from reference TRBV12-5 and TRBJ1-1, the complete variable domain reads DARVTQTPRHKVTEMGQEVTMRCQPILGHNTVFWYRQTMMQGLELLAYFRNRAPLDDSGMPKDRFSAEMPDATLATLKIQPSEPRDSAVYFCASGPPPRDNTEAFFGQGTRLTVV.

The chain has TRBV5-1 and TRBJ2-2; unclear D gene. V was pared by 2 bases and J by 9 bases, with 8 bases between. CDR3 size: 12 residues. CDR1 SGHRS and CDR2 YFSETQ come from the germline V gene. The CDR3 DNA follows: TGCGCCAGCAGCTTAAATGATAGGGAGCTGTTTTTT. It encodes CASSLNDRELFF. Drawing the rest from reference TRBV5-1 and TRBJ2-2, the complete variable domain is KAGVTQTPRYLIKTRGQQVTLSCSPISGHRSVSWYQQTPGQGLQFLFEYFSETQRNKGNFPGRFSGRQFSNSRSEMNVSTLELGDSALYLCASSLNDRELFFGEGSRLTVL.

As to this clone: The identical CDR3 is also encoded by other nucleotide sequences in the sample. This sequence joins TRBV7-9 and TRBJ1-3; TRBD1 agrees at 9 bases. Germline trimming cut 1 base from V and 4 bases from J; bases unmatched to any gene: 2. The length of the CDR3 is 15 residues. Germline loops: CDR1 SEHNR, CDR2 FQNEAQ (reference sequence). CDR3 in DNA: TGTGCCAGCAGCTTAGACAGGGGGCCCGGAAACACCATATATTTT. Amino acid sequence: CASSLDRGPGNTIYF. The full variable domain, rest sourced from reference TRBV7-9 and TRBJ1-3, is DTGVSQNPRHKITKRGQNVTFRCDPISEHNRLYWYRQTLGQGPEFLTYFQNEAQLEKSRLLSDRFSAERPKGSFSTLEIQRTEQGDSAMYLCASSLDRGPGNTIYFGEGSWLTVV.